The sequence of this T cell receptor (beta chain) was determined in a study of blood T cell repertoires in COVID-19. Study in general: PBMCs, B-cell-depleted T cells, or T cells were the source of the cDNA or gDNA that made up the material.

Clones were read by immunoSEQ multiplex PCR, and TCRdb kept only the in-frame ones, dropping some. The data contain some 300,000 clones, 88% of them seen just once; the ten biggest clones take up roughly 7%. Per the germline V gene, CDR1 is LGHDT and CDR2 is YNNKEL (reference sequence). The CDR3 covers 15 residues. Trimming stripped 3 bases from V and 4 bases from J, with 15 bases between. The sample was peripheral blood. The chain recombines TRBV3-1 (or the pseudogene TRBV3-2) with TRBJ2-5; D perhaps matches TRBD2 (6 bases). This TCR derives from a woman aged 30 to 39 who had recovered from COVID-19. The CDR3 sequence is CASSHAGTFRETQYF. CDR3 in DNA: TGTGCCAGCAGCCATGCGGGGACCTTTAGAGAGACCCAGTACTTC.